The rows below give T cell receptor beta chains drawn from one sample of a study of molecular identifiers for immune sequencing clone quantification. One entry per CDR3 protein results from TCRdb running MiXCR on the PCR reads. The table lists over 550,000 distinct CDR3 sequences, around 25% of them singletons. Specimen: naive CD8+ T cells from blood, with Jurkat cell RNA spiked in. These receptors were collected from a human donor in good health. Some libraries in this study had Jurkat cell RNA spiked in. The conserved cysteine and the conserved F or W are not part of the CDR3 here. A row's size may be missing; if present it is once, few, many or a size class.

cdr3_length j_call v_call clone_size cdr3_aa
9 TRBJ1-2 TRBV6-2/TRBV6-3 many ASSPNYGYT
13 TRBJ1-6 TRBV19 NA ASSIGTYGNSPLH
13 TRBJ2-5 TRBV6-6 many ASSYPSGGAETQY
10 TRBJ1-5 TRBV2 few ASRETNQPQH
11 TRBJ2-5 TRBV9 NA ASSVGGGETQY
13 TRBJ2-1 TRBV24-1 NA ATSDSRGGWNEQF
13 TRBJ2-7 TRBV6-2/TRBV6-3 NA ASSYVDRASYEQY
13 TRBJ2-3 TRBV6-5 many ASSYGGRETDTQY
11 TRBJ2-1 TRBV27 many ASTGLVGGEQF
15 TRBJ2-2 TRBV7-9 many ASSLPGQILNTGELF
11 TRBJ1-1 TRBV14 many ASSPRGPAEAF
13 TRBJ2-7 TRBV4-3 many ASSQDLGQIYEQY
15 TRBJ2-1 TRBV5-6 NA ASSIPGPRDPYNEQF
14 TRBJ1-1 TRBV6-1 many ASLQGPLLLNTEAF
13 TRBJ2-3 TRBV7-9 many ASSLSGTNTDTQY
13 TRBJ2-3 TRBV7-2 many ASSLGAGDGDTQY
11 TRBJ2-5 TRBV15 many ATSRDRKETQY
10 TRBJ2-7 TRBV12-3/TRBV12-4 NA ASSFPASEQY
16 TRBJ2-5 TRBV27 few ASSLLGLAGGPEETQY
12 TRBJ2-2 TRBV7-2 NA ASSPQGVPGELF
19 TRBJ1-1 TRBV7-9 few ASSQAFGTAIEGGGDTEAF
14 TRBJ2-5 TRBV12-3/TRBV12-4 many ASSLGPAGHQETQY
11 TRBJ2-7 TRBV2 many ASSEVAGYEQY
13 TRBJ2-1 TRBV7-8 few ASSLISGGNNEQF
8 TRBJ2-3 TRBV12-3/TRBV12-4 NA AGGQDTQY